Presented here are 15 T cell receptor beta chains from one specimen sequenced in a study of blood T cell repertoires in COVID-19 (dated by TCRdb to the early 2020s). Preparation of the library involved the immunoSEQ multiplex PCR assay. Not all clones reach the TCRdb copy of this immuneACCESS table, which keeps in-frame sequences only. Checked studies attribute under half of the gap to unresolved V genes and leave the rest unexplained. This sample gives 150,000 to 200,000 clones in total; around 80% of them show up just once. The ten largest clones take up less than 20% of the sample. The sample consisted of PBMCs or T cells enriched from blood (not recorded which). Receptor source: a woman between 50 and 59 years old with acute COVID-19.

The chain combines TRBV6-6 with TRBJ2-3; 10 nucleotides align to TRBD2. Trimming cost V 6 bases and J 6 bases; bases outside gene matches: 6. CDR1 is MNHNY and CDR2 is SVGAGI in the germline V gene (reference sequence). The CDR3 sequence is 14 residues long. DNA for the CDR3: TGTGCCAGCAGATTAAGCGGGGGGGCCGATACGCAGTATTTT. It is translated as CASRLSGGADTQYF.

This clone was detected once. This chain connects TRBV27 to TRBJ1-2, with 8 bases matching TRBD1. Germline V gives CDR1 MNHEY, CDR2 SMNVEV (reference sequence). CDR3 length: 16 residues. With 2 bases clipped from V and 4 bases from J, the junction kept 9 bases outside the gene matches. The CDR3 region has the DNA TGTGCCAGCAGTTTACAAATGACAGGGGCTTCCTATGGCTACACCTTC. This codes for CASSLQMTGASYGYTF.

The CDR3 here is CASSQPGGAVSTDTQYF. Here the CDR3 DNA reads TGTGCCAGCAGCCAACCGGGGGGGGCTGTTAGCACAGATACGCAGTATTTT. This chain links TRBV4-2 with TRBJ2-3, with TRBD2 matching 8 bases. Germline trimming cut 2 bases from V and 0 bases from J; bases unmatched to any gene: 7. Germline V gives CDR1 LGHNA, CDR2 YNFKEQ. This CDR3 has 17 amino acids.

This clone was detected once. This sequence joins TRBV18 and TRBJ1-4, with 7 bases that match TRBD1. The CDR3 length is 15 residues. The V gene's germline CDR1 is KGHSH and CDR2 LQKENI. J lost 8 bases, V lost 4 bases, and 10 bases had no gene match. The CDR3 DNA follows: TGTGCCAGCTCACGTACAGGGGTGGAAAGGGAAAAACTGTTTTTT. Protein product: CASSRTGVEREKLFF.

This clone has only one observation. The chain is built from TRBV19 and TRBJ1-4; D possibly corresponds to TRBD1 (5 bases). CDR3 length: 17 amino acids. The germline V and J ends were trimmed by 3 bases and 7 bases, with 21 bases remaining between them. Germline V gene data show CDR1 as LNHDA and CDR2 as SQIVND (reference sequence). In DNA, the CDR3 is TGTGCCAGTAGTATGGGGCGCGACAGCCCCGGGGGTGAAAAACTGTTTTTT. Its protein product is CASSMGRDSPGGEKLFF.

The V call is TRBV30, the J call TRBJ1-4; D not certain. This CDR3 spans 15 amino acids. Trimming stripped 3 bases from V and 6 bases from J, with 17 bases between. Germline V lookup: CDR1 GTSNPN, CDR2 SVGIG (reference sequence). CDR3 amino acids: CAWRAEEIQDEKLFF. CDR3 in DNA: TGTGCCTGGAGGGCAGAGGAGATACAAGATGAAAAACTGTTTTTT. The full variable domain, with the rest looked up from reference TRBV30 and TRBJ1-4, is SQTIHQWPATLVQPVGSPLSLECTVEGTSNPNLYWYRQAAGRGLQLLFYSVGIGQISSEVPQNLSASRPQDRQFILSSKKLLLSDSGFYLCAWRAEEIQDEKLFFGSGTQLSVL.

The chain has TRBV19 and TRBJ1-3; D is uncertain. The CDR3 has 14 residues. Germline V gene sequence: CDR1 LNHDA, CDR2 SQIVND (reference sequence). The germline V and J ends were trimmed by 7 bases and 0 bases, with 10 bases remaining between them. The CDR3 nucleotides read TGTGCCAGTACCGACATCAGCTCTGGAAACACCATATATTTT. It translates to CASTDISSGNTIYF.

The chain couples TRBV20-1 to TRBJ1-6; 9 positions agree with TRBD1. The germline gives CDR1 DFQATT, CDR2 SNEGSKA (reference sequence). This CDR3 region has 16 residues. With V trimmed by 3 bases and J by 5 bases, 8 bases remained unmatched. The CDR3 coding sequence is TGCAGTGCTAGTCCCGGGACAGGGTCTCATAATTCACCCCTCCACTTT. This codes for CSASPGTGSHNSPLHF.

This clone was seen a single time. The V call is TRBV18, the J call TRBJ1-1, with 8 bases aligning to TRBD1. Trimming took 6 bases from V and 4 from J; bases not matched to a gene: 7. The V gene's germline CDR1 is KGHSH and CDR2 LQKENI. CDR3 length: 14 amino acids. CDR3 residues: CASSQRTGSTEAFF. The CDR3 nucleotides read TGTGCCAGCTCCCAGAGGACAGGGAGCACTGAAGCTTTCTTT.

This clone was picked up a small number of times. This rearrangement joins TRBV30 to TRBJ2-5; 8 bases fit TRBD1. The CDR3 length is 15 residues. From germline, CDR1 is GTSNPN and CDR2 SVGIG (reference sequence). The V and J ends lost 1 base and 5 bases, in that order; junction bases with no gene match: 9. The CDR3 DNA reads TGTGCCTGGAGTGGGCAGGGGGCGCGGAAGGAGACCCAGTACTTC. It specifies CAWSGQGARKETQYF. Drawing the rest from reference TRBV30 and TRBJ2-5, the complete variable domain is SQTIHQWPATLVQPVGSPLSLECTVEGTSNPNLYWYRQAAGRGLQLLFYSVGIGQISSEVPQNLSASRPQDRQFILSSKKLLLSDSGFYLCAWSGQGARKETQYFGPGTRLLVL.

This chain joins TRBV11-2 and TRBJ2-5; perhaps TRBD1 as D (5 bases). The CDR3 totals 15 residues. CDR1 is SGHAT, CDR2 FQNNGV, per germline. Trimming cost V 1 base and J 2 bases, with 11 bases left between them. Here the CDR3 reads CASSLVATGQETQYF. The CDR3 coding sequence is TGTGCCAGCAGCTTAGTGGCTACAGGACAAGAGACCCAGTACTTC.

The V call is TRBV7-9, the J call TRBJ2-7, with TRBD1 matching 9 bases. Germline V CDR1 and CDR2: SEHNR, FQNEAQ (reference sequence). CDR3 length: 13 amino acids. V lost 1 base and J lost 6; bases outside the gene matches: 1. The CDR3 nucleotides read TGTGCCAGCAGCTTAGGGGACAGGGCCGAGCAGTACGTC. Protein: CASSLGDRAEQYV.

The rearrangement uses TRBV9 and TRBJ2-3; 8 nucleotides match TRBD1. CDR3 size: 15 residues. Germline V lookup: CDR1 SGDLS, CDR2 YYNGEE. Germline trimming cut 3 bases from V and 3 bases from J; bases unmatched to any gene: 6. The CDR3 nucleotides are TGTGCCAGCAGCGGGGGACAGGTGATAACAGATACGCAGTATTTT. Its protein product is CASSGGQVITDTQYF.

The rearrangement links TRBV7-9 to TRBJ2-6, with 10 bases identical to TRBD2. Losses at the gene ends were 8 bases for V and 0 bases for J; bases not matched to a gene: 10. The V gene's germline CDR1 is SEHNR and CDR2 FQNEAQ (reference sequence). This CDR3 has 18 amino acids. CDR3: CASDGSGGTSSGANVLTF. In DNA, the CDR3 is TGTGCCAGCGACGGTAGCGGGGGGACAAGCTCTGGGGCCAACGTCCTGACTTTC.

The V call is TRBV7-9, the J call TRBJ1-4, with 7 bases identical to TRBD1. CDR3 length: 16 amino acids. The J segment lost 4 bases and the V segment lost 2 bases, leaving 7 bases of the junction unmatched. Germline loops: CDR1 SEHNR, CDR2 FQNEAQ (reference sequence). The CDR3 loop is CASSLPGTDGNEKLFF. CDR3 sequence (DNA): TGTGCCAGCAGCTTACCCGGGACAGACGGTAATGAAAAACTGTTTTTT.